The clone carrying this T cell receptor (beta chain) was observed many times. This record comes from a study of early T cells in non-severe SARS-CoV-2 infection. MiXCR, applied by TCRdb to the 5' RACE reads, yields one record per CDR3 protein. The sample holds more than 25,000 distinct CDR3 sequences, about 10% seen once. V lost 4 bases to trimming and J lost 1 base, with 10 bases between them. Germline CDR1 and CDR2: SQVTM and ANQGSEA. This CDR3 spans 13 amino acids. Sample: whole blood. This clonotype originated in an adult who was a healthcare worker with PCR-confirmed SARS-CoV-2 infection or an uninfected control (not recorded which). This chain links TRBV29-1 with TRBJ1-1; D call uncertain. CDR3 DNA sequence: TGCAGCGTTGGACCCTTATCGAACACTGAAGCTTTCTTT. This translates into CSVGPLSNTEAFF.